What follows are 20 T cell receptor beta chains derived from one specimen sequenced in a study of cytomegalovirus exposure and HLA in healthy donors (dated by TCRdb to 2016 to 2017). Library construction relied on the immunoSEQ multiplex PCR assay. For the multiplex PCR, a mixture combining 60 forward primers for TCR Vbeta segments and 13 reverse primers for TCR Jbeta segments was used. TCRdb mirrors the immuneACCESS table, restricted to in-frame sequences. Some clones are absent from its copies; in checked studies, under half trace to an unresolved V gene, and the reason for the others is unknown. The sample table lists 110,000 or so clones, 74% of them with a count of one. The ten biggest clones cover 4% to 4.5% of the sample. Sequencing was performed on PBMCs. The receptors were sampled from a woman aged 40-49 years in good health and CMV-seropositive.

The J gene is TRBJ1-2, the V gene TRBV5-1, with 7 bases fitting TRBD1. V was pared by 2 bases and J by 1 base, with 11 bases of the junction left unmatched. CDR3 length equals 17 residues. Germline assignment: CDR1 SGHRS and CDR2 YFSETQ. CDR3 sequence reads: CASSFYPGQRNNYGYTF. Here the CDR3 DNA reads TGCGCCAGCAGCTTTTATCCGGGACAGCGTAATAACTATGGCTACACCTTC.

This chain connects TRBV11-2 to TRBJ1-2, with D possibly being TRBD1 (6 bases). The CDR3 covers 15 residues. Per germline, CDR1 SGHAT and CDR2 FQNNGV. V was clipped by 3 bases and J by 8 bases, with 19 bases between them. CDR3 nucleotides: TGTGCCAGCAGCTTCTCGGGCACGGGGGGCAGGGGCTACACCTTC. Translating it yields CASSFSGTGGRGYTF.

The chain carries TRBV27 and TRBJ1-3, with 7 bases lining up with TRBD1. The CDR3 covers 18 residues. Germline V gene sequence: CDR1 MNHEY, CDR2 SMNVEV (reference sequence). The V and J ends lost 3 bases and 0 bases, in that order; junction bases with no gene match: 11. For the CDR3, the DNA is TGTGCCAGCAGTTTTCCCGGGACAGCTGATTTCTCTGGAAACACCATATATTTT. Amino acids: CASSFPGTADFSGNTIYF.

This clone was detected only a few times. V and J are TRBV27 and TRBJ1-1; no definite D call. Germline CDR1 is MNHEY and CDR2 is SMNVEV (reference sequence). The CDR3 is 13 residues long. V was shortened by 6 bases and J by 1 base, with 9 bases between the two germline ends. CDR3 amino acids: CASSFVSNTEAFF. The CDR3 nucleotides read TGTGCCAGCAGCTTTGTATCGAACACTGAAGCTTTCTTT.

This clone was picked up a small number of times. The chain couples TRBV15 to TRBJ1-5, with 8 bases fitting TRBD1. In germline, CDR1 is LNHNV, CDR2 YYDKDF (reference sequence). This CDR3 is 20 amino acids long. V dropped 0 bases and J dropped 1; count of bases not matched to a gene: 14. The CDR3 DNA reads as TGTGCCACCAGCAGAGATTGGTCAGGGGGCTCCGGATTAAGCAATCAGCCCCAGCATTTT. Translated: CATSRDWSGGSGLSNQPQHF. The complete variable domain, with remaining parts taken from reference TRBV15 and TRBJ1-5, reads DAMVIQNPRYQVTQFGKPVTLSCSQTLNHNVMYWYQQKSSQAPKLLFHYYDKDFNNEADTPDNFQSRRPNTSFCFLDIRSPGLGDTAMYLCATSRDWSGGSGLSNQPQHFGDGTRLSIL.

The V gene is TRBV13, the J gene TRBJ1-2; TRBD1 aligns across 9 bases. Germline CDR1 reads PRHDT; CDR2 reads FYEKMQ (reference sequence). Losses at the gene ends were 6 bases for V and 7 bases for J; bases not matched to a gene: 9. The CDR3 runs to 14 residues. CDR3: CASRIEQGASGYTF. In DNA, the CDR3 is TGTGCCAGCAGAATCGAACAGGGGGCGTCTGGCTACACCTTC.

This clone turned up a few times. The chain uses TRBV5-1 and TRBJ1-4, with D maybe TRBD1 (6 bases). This CDR3 is 16 amino acids long. V lost 6 bases, J lost 6 bases, and 21 bases lay in between. CDR1 and CDR2 from the germline V gene are SGHRS and YFSETQ. Here the CDR3 reads CASTTTGSSRYEKLFF. CDR3 DNA sequence: TGCGCCAGCACCACGACAGGATCAAGTCGCTATGAAAAACTGTTTTTT.

This clone was observed a few times. The J gene is TRBJ1-5, the V gene TRBV6-6, with D possibly being TRBD1 (6 bases). The CDR3 contains 15 residues. Looked up from germline, CDR1 is MNHNY and CDR2 is SVGAGI (reference sequence). Trimming cost V 7 bases and J 1 base, with 14 bases left between them. CDR3 coding DNA: TGTGCCAGCACCCTCGTGGGGGCGAGCAATCAGCCCCAGCATTTT. Its protein is CASTLVGASNQPQHF.

This clone was detected only once. The J gene is TRBJ2-5, the V gene TRBV5-4, with 7 bases identical to TRBD2. The V gene end was trimmed by 3 bases and the J gene end by 2 bases; junction bases not matched to a gene: 1. The CDR3 has 13 amino acids. Germline V gene data show CDR1 as SGHNT and CDR2 as YYREEE (reference sequence). The CDR3 here is CASSWGGQETQYF. In DNA form, the CDR3 reads TGTGCCAGCAGCTGGGGGGGGCAAGAGACCCAGTACTTC.

The chain has TRBV7-2 and TRBJ1-2; possibly TRBD1 for D (5 bases). Trimming took 5 bases from V and 7 from J, leaving 14 bases between them. The V gene's germline CDR1 is SGHTA and CDR2 FQGNSA. The CDR3 extends over 13 amino acids. In DNA, the CDR3 is TGTGCCAGCAGCGCCGCGGGGGTCGGTGGCTACACCTTC. Translating it yields CASSAAGVGGYTF. Using reference TRBV7-2 and TRBJ1-2 for the parts outside the CDR3, the full variable domain is GAGVSQSPSNKVTEKGKDVELRCDPISGHTALYWYRQSLGQGLEFLIYFQGNSAPDKSGLPSDRFSAERTGGSVSTLTIQRTQQEDSAVYLCASSAAGVGGYTFGSGTRLTVV.

The genes are TRBV5-1 and TRBJ1-2; D unresolved. V gave up 0 bases and J gave up 8 bases, with 11 bases separating them. Germline lookup yields CDR1 SGHRS and CDR2 YFSETQ. This CDR3 region has 13 residues. CDR3 nucleotides: TGCGCCAGCAGCTTGGACCGGGAGGAAGGCTACACCTTC. As protein: CASSLDREEGYTF.

The chain employs TRBV4-2 and TRBJ2-5; TRBD2 agrees at 7 bases. Per germline, CDR1 LGHNA and CDR2 YNFKEQ. The J segment lost 1 base and the V segment lost 0 bases, leaving 8 bases of the junction unmatched. CDR3 length equals 17 residues. The CDR3 loop reads CASSQEGGTSVQETQYF. CDR3 nucleotide sequence: TGTGCCAGCAGCCAAGAAGGAGGTACTAGCGTCCAAGAGACCCAGTACTTC.

The genes are TRBV30 and TRBJ2-1; 9 bases fit TRBD2. Germline values: CDR1 GTSNPN, CDR2 SVGIG (reference sequence). This CDR3 has 15 amino acids. Trimming removed 4 bases from V and 4 bases from J; junction bases left unmatched: 8. The CDR3 is CAWTRLAGAYNEQFF. For the CDR3, the DNA is TGTGCCTGGACCCGGTTAGCGGGGGCTTACAATGAGCAGTTCTTC.

This chain joins TRBV2 and TRBJ1-1; 7 nucleotides line up with TRBD1. The CDR3 spans 14 residues. Trimming took 8 bases from V and 0 from J; bases not matched to a gene: 6. Germline lookup yields CDR1 SNHLY and CDR2 FYNNEI. DNA for the CDR3: TGTGCCAGCTTAGACAGGGCGGTGAACACTGAAGCTTTCTTT. The encoded protein is CASLDRAVNTEAFF. The full variable domain, its missing parts supplied by reference TRBV2 and TRBJ1-1, is EPEVTQTPSHQVTQMGQEVILRCVPISNHLYFYWYRQILGQKVEFLVSFYNNEISEKSEIFDDQFSVERPDGSNFTLKIRSTKLEDSAMYFCASLDRAVNTEAFFGQGTRLTVV.

The CDR3 region is CASSRGTGPSGANVLTF. The CDR3 region has the DNA TGTGCCAGTAGTAGAGGGACAGGACCCTCTGGGGCCAACGTCCTGACTTTC. The rearrangement links TRBV19 to TRBJ2-6; TRBD1 agrees at 8 bases. Looked up from germline, CDR1 is LNHDA and CDR2 is SQIVND (reference sequence). V trimming: 4 bases; J trimming: 0 bases; junction bases outside the gene matches: 5. The CDR3 spans 17 residues.

This chain joins TRBV6-5 and TRBJ2-5; no clear D gene. Trimming stripped 6 bases from V and 2 bases from J, with 7 bases between. CDR1 is MNHEY and CDR2 is SVGAGI in the germline V gene. The CDR3 is 12 amino acids. The CDR3 nucleotides are TGTGCCAGCAGAGCATCTCAAGAGACCCAGTACTTC. Translation gives CASRASQETQYF.

This chain joins TRBV27 and TRBJ2-1; possibly TRBD2 for D (5 bases). The CDR3 is made up of 16 amino acids. V shed 6 bases and J shed 3 bases, with 18 bases lying between them. Germline V gives CDR1 MNHEY, CDR2 SMNVEV (reference sequence). Here the CDR3 DNA reads TGTGCCAGCAGCAACATAGGGCTAGCACTCTACAATGAGCAGTTCTTC. Encoded protein: CASSNIGLALYNEQFF.

This sequence joins TRBV30 and TRBJ1-2; 7 positions match TRBD1. V lost 4 bases, J lost 8 bases, and 10 bases stayed unmatched. Germline assignment: CDR1 GTSNPN and CDR2 SVGIG (reference sequence). The CDR3 has 13 amino acids. As DNA, the CDR3 is TGTGCCTGGATCCCCCAGGGGGGTAAAGGCTACACCTTC. This sequence encodes CAWIPQGGKGYTF.

The chain combines TRBV9 with TRBJ1-1, with D perhaps TRBD1 (6 bases). The CDR3 length is 14 residues. CDR1 is SGDLS, CDR2 YYNGEE, per germline. The V end lost 2 bases, the J end lost 2 bases, and 10 bases lay between the germline ends. The CDR3 sequence is CASSVGGANTEAFF. In DNA, the CDR3 is TGTGCCAGCAGCGTCGGGGGGGCTAACACTGAAGCTTTCTTT.

This chain links TRBV19 with TRBJ2-6, with 7 positions matching TRBD1. CDR1 LNHDA and CDR2 SQIVND come from the germline V gene (reference sequence). This CDR3 has 16 amino acids. The V segment lost 3 bases and the J segment 0 bases; nucleotides outside the gene matches: 2. CDR3 sequence: CASSMGQTSGANVLTF. For the CDR3, the DNA is TGTGCCAGTAGTATGGGACAGACCTCTGGGGCCAACGTCCTGACTTTC.